The 13 T cell receptor beta chains in this list originate from one sample, sequenced in a study of blood T cell repertoires in COVID-19. The data were produced by immunoSEQ multiplex PCR, yet TCRdb's version contains in-frame clones alone and is incomplete. The data show roughly 56,000 clones, approximately 92% seen once. The sample taken for sequencing was peripheral blood. The receptors were gathered from a man aged 45 to 65 with active COVID-19.

This chain joins TRBV7-2 and TRBJ1-5; D perhaps matches TRBD1 (5 bases). This CDR3 region has 15 residues. Germline V gene data show CDR1 as SGHTA and CDR2 as FQGNSA. V lost 5 bases, J lost 2 bases, and 13 bases lay in between. CDR3 sequence (DNA): TGTGCCAGCAGCCTCACCGGGGGGGGCAATCAGCCCCAGCATTTT. Translation: CASSLTGGGNQPQHF.

The V call is TRBV24-1, the J call TRBJ2-2; D is undetermined. Trimming stripped 9 bases from V and 4 bases from J, with 17 bases between. Germline V gene data show CDR1 as KGHDR and CDR2 as SFDVKD. The CDR3 is made up of 15 amino acids. This CDR3 reads CATRAGMPATGELFF. The CDR3 bases are TGTGCCACCCGAGCAGGAATGCCAGCCACCGGGGAGCTGTTTTTT.

This clone occurred a few times. This chain joins TRBV7-2 and TRBJ1-1, with unresolved D. Trimming removed 4 bases at V and 8 bases at J, with 14 bases between. Looked up from germline, CDR1 is SGHTA and CDR2 is FQGNSA. This CDR3 comprises 13 residues. The CDR3 reads CASSSEQNQEAFF. For the CDR3, the DNA is TGTGCCAGCAGCTCCGAACAGAACCAAGAAGCTTTCTTT.

This clone came up a few times. This chain links TRBV5-5 with TRBJ1-5; TRBD1 might be the D (5 bases). V lost 0 bases to trimming and J lost 6 bases, with 13 bases between them. The CDR3 covers 15 residues. Germline V CDR1 and CDR2: SGHKS, YYEKEE (reference sequence). The CDR3 region has the DNA TGTGCCAGCAGCTTGGAGGGGAATGGGCGTCAGCCCCAGCATTTT. Translation: CASSLEGNGRQPQHF.

The chain combines TRBV5-1 with TRBJ2-3, with D perhaps TRBD1 (6 bases). Germline loops: CDR1 SGHRS, CDR2 YFSETQ. The CDR3 runs 14 residues. V dropped 2 bases and J dropped 0 bases, with 7 bases sitting between them. CDR3 region: CASSLGQSTDTQYF. CDR3 sequence (DNA): TGCGCCAGCAGCTTAGGACAGAGCACAGATACGCAGTATTTT.

The chain has TRBV30 and TRBJ1-5, with TRBD1 matching over 8 bases. The CDR3 has 14 residues. Per germline, CDR1 GTSNPN and CDR2 SVGIG (reference sequence). V lost 2 bases, J lost 6 bases, and 6 bases stayed unmatched. The CDR3 nucleotides are TGTGCCTGGAGTTCAGGGACAGGTCGTCAGCCCCAGCATTTT. It yields the protein CAWSSGTGRQPQHF.

The chain uses TRBV9 and TRBJ2-3, with TRBD2 matching 8 bases. Trimming took 3 bases from V and 5 from J; bases not matched to a gene: 11. The CDR3 runs to 16 residues. Looked up from germline, CDR1 is SGDLS and CDR2 is YYNGEE. CDR3 sequence (DNA): TGTGCCAGCAGCGGATTTAGCGGGGTTCTCGGAGATACGCAGTATTTT. Translating gives CASSGFSGVLGDTQYF.

The V gene is TRBV7-6, the J gene TRBJ1-4; the match to TRBD1 covers 12 bases. The junction had 5 bases not matched to a gene; V was cut back by 5 bases and J by 4 bases. CDR1 and CDR2 (germline): SGHVS, FNYEAQ. This CDR3 spans 16 amino acids. In DNA, the CDR3 is TGTGCCAGCAGCATGGGACAGGGGGCTAATAATGAAAAACTGTTTTTT. Protein product: CASSMGQGANNEKLFF.

J is TRBJ2-7 and V is TRBV7-2; the match to TRBD2 covers 10 bases. With 5 bases clipped from V and 4 bases from J, the junction kept 17 bases outside the gene matches. Germline V lookup: CDR1 SGHTA, CDR2 FQGNSA. CDR3 length: 18 amino acids. Here the CDR3 DNA reads TGTGCCAGCAGCCCCCGGGCTAGCGGGGGCCGGAACCCTTACGAGCAGTACTTC. Translation gives CASSPRASGGRNPYEQYF.

The chain links TRBV28 to TRBJ1-2, with D possibly matching TRBD1 (5 bases). CDR3 length equals 14 residues. From germline, CDR1 is MDHEN and CDR2 SYDVKM. Deletions cut 11 bases from V and 2 bases from J, with 18 bases between. The CDR3 region has the DNA TGTGCCTCAGACAGTCTCGGAGGGAACTATGGCTACACCTTC. It yields the protein CASDSLGGNYGYTF.

V gene TRBV4-3 combines with J gene TRBJ1-6, with D perhaps TRBD1 (5 bases). Trimming took 1 base from V and 8 from J, leaving 6 bases between them. The V gene's germline CDR1 is LGHNA and CDR2 YSLEER. The CDR3 covers 13 residues. The CDR3 sequence is CASSQGQYSPLHF. Written as DNA, the CDR3 is TGCGCCAGCAGCCAAGGACAGTATTCACCCCTCCACTTT.

This clone was observed once. The CDR3 region has the DNA TGCGCCAGCAGCTGGGGAGAAAGGGAGACCCAGTACTTC. It is translated as CASSWGERETQYF. This rearrangement joins TRBV5-1 to TRBJ2-5, with a tentative D call TRBD2 (5 bases). With 3 bases removed from V and 5 bases from J, the gap between germline ends came to 11 bases. The CDR3 contains 13 residues. The germline V gene encodes CDR1 SGHRS and CDR2 YFSETQ.

The rearrangement uses TRBV9 and TRBJ2-7; D possibly corresponds to TRBD2 (7 bases). CDR3 length: 15 amino acids. Trimming shortened V by 4 bases and J by 4 bases, and 18 bases separated the two germline ends. Looked up from germline, CDR1 is SGDLS and CDR2 is YYNGEE. CDR3 in DNA: TGTGCCAGCAGCCCCGTCGGGGGGCTTTCATACGAGCAGTACTTC. Translating gives CASSPVGGLSYEQYF.